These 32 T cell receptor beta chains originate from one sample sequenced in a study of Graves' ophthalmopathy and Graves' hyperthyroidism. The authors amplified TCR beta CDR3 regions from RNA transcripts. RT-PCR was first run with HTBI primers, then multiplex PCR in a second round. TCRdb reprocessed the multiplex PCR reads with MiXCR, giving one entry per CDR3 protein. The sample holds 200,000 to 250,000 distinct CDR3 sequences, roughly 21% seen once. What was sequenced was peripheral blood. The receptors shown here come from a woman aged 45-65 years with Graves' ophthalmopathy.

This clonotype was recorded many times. The CDR3 DNA is TGCAGTGCTAGGCGGACAGGGCGGACTGAAGCTTTCTTT. This encodes CSARRTGRTEAFF. This chain uses TRBV20-1 with TRBJ1-1, with 8 bases identical to TRBD1. The CDR3 is 13 residues long. Germline trimming cut 3 bases from V and 5 bases from J; bases unmatched to any gene: 5. Germline CDR1 is DFQATT and CDR2 is SNEGSKA (reference sequence).

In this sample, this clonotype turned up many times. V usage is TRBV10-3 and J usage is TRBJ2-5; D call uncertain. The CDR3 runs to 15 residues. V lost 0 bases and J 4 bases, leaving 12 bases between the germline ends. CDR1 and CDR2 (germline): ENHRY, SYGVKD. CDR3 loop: CAISESLGWGETQYF. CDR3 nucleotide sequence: TGTGCCATCAGTGAGTCTCTGGGATGGGGAGAGACCCAGTACTTC.

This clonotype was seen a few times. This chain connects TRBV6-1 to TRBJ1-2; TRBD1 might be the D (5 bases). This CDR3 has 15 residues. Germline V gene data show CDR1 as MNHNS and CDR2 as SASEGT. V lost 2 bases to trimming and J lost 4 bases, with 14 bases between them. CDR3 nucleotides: TGTGCCAGCAGTGAAAGAAGGGGCCTTGCCTATGGCTACACCTTC. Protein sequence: CASSERRGLAYGYTF.

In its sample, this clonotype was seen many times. The CDR3 loop is CSVGTGNQPQHF. The CDR3 DNA follows: TGCAGCGTCGGGACAGGGAATCAGCCCCAGCATTTT. This chain links TRBV29-1 with TRBJ1-5; 9 positions agree with TRBD1. The CDR3 length is 12 residues. Germline V gene lookup returns CDR1 SQVTM and CDR2 ANQGSEA. Trimming cost V 6 bases and J 4 bases; bases outside gene matches: 1. Full variable domain (outside the CDR3, taken from reference TRBV29-1 and TRBJ1-5): SAVISQKPSRDICQRGTSLTIQCQVDSQVTMMFWYRQQPGQSLTLIATANQGSEATYESGFVIDKFPISRPNLTFSTLTVSNMSPEDSSIYLCSVGTGNQPQHFGDGTRLSIL.

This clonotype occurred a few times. CDR3 sequence reads: CSARVAGTGNEKLFF. CDR3 in DNA: TGCAGTGCTAGGGTAGCCGGGACAGGGAATGAAAAACTGTTTTTT. This chain joins TRBV20-1 and TRBJ1-4, with 9 bases aligning to TRBD1. The CDR3 is made up of 15 amino acids. V gave up 3 bases and J gave up 5 bases; unmatched junction bases: 7. Germline V gene data show CDR1 as DFQATT and CDR2 as SNEGSKA (reference sequence).

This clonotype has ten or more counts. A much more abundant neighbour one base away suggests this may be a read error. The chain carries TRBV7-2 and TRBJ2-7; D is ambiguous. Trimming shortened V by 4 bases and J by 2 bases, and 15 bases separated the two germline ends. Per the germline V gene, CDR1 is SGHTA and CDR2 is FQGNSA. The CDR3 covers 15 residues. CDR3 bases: TGTGCCAGCAGCTCTGCTGCCTCCTGGCCCTACGAGCAGTACTTC. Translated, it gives CASSSAASWPYEQYF.

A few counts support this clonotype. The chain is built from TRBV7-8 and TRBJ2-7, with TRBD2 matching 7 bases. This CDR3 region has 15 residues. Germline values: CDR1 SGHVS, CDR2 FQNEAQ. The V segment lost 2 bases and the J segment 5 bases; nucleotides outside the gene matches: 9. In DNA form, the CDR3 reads TGTGCCAGCAGCTTATTGGTGGGAGGGCCCCACGAGCAGTACTTC. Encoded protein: CASSLLVGGPHEQYF.

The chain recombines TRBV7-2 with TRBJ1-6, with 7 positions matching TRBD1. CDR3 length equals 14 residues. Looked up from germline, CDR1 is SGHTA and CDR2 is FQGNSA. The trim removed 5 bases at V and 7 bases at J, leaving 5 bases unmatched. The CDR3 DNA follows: TGTGCCAGCAGCGGGACAGTGACCAATTCACCCCTCCACTTT. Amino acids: CASSGTVTNSPLHF.

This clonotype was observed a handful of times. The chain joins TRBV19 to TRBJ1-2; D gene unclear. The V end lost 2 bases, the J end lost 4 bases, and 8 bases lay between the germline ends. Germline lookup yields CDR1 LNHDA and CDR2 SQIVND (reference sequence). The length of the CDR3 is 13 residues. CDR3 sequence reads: CASSISTLYGYTF. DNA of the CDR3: TGTGCCAGTAGTATATCCACTCTCTATGGCTACACCTTC.

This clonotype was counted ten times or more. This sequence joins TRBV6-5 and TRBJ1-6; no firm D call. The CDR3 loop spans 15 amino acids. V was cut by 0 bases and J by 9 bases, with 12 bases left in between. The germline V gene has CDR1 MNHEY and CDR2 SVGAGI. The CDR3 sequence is CASSYSGRDFSPLHF. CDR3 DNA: TGTGCCAGCAGTTACTCAGGGAGGGATTTTTCACCCCTCCACTTT.

DNA for the CDR3: TGTGCCAGCAGTTACGGGACAGGATTCTACGAGCAGTACTTC. Residues: CASSYGTGFYEQYF. V is TRBV6-2 or TRBV6-3 and J is TRBJ2-7; 8 bases match TRBD1. J lost 3 bases, V lost 2 bases, and 3 bases had no gene match. From germline, CDR1 is MNHEY and CDR2 SVGEGT. The CDR3 runs to 14 residues.

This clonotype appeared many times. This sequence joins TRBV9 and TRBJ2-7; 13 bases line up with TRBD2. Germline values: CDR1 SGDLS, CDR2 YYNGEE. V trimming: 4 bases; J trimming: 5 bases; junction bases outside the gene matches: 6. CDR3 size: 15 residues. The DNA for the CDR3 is TGTGCCAGCAGCAAAACCGGACTAGCGGGAGACGAGCAGTACTTC. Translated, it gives CASSKTGLAGDEQYF.

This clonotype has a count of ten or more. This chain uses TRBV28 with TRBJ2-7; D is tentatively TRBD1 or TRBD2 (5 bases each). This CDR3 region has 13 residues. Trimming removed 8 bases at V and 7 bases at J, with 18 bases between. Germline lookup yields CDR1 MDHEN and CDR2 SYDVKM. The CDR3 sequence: CASRHGAREEQYF. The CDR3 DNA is TGTGCCAGCCGGCACGGGGCAAGGGAGGAGCAGTACTTC.

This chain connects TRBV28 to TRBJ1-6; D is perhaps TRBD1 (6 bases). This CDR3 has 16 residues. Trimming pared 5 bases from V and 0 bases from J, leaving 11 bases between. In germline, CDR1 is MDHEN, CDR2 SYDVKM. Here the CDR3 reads CASSPDRTSYNSPLHF. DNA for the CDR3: TGTGCCAGCAGTCCAGACAGGACCTCCTATAATTCACCCCTCCACTTT.

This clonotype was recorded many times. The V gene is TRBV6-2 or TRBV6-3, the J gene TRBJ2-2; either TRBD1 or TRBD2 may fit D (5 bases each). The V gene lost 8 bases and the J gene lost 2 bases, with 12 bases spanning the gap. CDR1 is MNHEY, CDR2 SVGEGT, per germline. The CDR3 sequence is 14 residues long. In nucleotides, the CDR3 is TGTGCCAGCTTTCCGGGGCGTAACACCGGGGAGCTGTTTTTT. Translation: CASFPGRNTGELFF.

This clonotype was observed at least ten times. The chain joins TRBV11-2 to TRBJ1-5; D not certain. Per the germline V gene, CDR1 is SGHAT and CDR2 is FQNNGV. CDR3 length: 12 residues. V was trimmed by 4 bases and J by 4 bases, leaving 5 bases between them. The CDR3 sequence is CASSSLNQPQHF. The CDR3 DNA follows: TGTGCCAGCAGCTCGCTGAATCAGCCCCAGCATTTT.

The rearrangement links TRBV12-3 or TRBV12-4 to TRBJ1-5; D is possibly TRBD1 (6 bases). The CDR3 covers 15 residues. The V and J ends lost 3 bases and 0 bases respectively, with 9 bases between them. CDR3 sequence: CASSFYRDSNQPQHF. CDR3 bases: TGTGCCAGCAGTTTCTACAGGGATAGCAATCAGCCCCAGCATTTT.

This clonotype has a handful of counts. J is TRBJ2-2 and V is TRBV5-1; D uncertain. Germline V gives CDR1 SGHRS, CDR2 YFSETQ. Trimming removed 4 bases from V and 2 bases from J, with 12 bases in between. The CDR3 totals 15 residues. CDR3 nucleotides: TGCGCCAGCAGCCCGAGGCAGATTAACACCGGGGAGCTGTTTTTT. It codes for CASSPRQINTGELFF.

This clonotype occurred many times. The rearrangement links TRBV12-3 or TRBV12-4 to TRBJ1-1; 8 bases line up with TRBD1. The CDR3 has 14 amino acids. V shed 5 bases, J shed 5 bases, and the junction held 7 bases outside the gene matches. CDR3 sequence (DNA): TGTGCCAGCAGTCTACAGGGGGTTCGGACTGAAGCTTTCTTT. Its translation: CASSLQGVRTEAFF.

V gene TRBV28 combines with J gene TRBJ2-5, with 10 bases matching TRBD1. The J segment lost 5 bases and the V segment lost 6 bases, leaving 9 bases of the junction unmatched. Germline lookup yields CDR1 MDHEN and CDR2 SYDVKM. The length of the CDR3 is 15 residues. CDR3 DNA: TGTGCCAGCAGCTCTCTCGACAGGGGGCGGGAGACCCAGTACTTC. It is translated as CASSSLDRGRETQYF.

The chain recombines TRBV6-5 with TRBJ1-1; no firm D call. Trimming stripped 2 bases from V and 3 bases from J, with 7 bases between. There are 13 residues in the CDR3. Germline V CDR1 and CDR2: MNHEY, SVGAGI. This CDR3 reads CASSYDIYTEAFF. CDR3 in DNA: TGTGCCAGCAGTTACGATATCTACACTGAAGCTTTCTTT.

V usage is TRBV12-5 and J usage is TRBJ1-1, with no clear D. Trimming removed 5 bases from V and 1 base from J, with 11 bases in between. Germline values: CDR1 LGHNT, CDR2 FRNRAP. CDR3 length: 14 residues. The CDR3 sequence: CASGPETRNTEAFF. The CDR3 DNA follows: TGTGCTAGTGGTCCCGAGACAAGGAACACTGAAGCTTTCTTT.

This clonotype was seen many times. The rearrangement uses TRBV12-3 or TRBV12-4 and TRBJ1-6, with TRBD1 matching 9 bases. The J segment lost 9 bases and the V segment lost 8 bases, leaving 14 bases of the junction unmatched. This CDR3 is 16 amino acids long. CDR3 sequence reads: CASSPRGGTGSSPLHF. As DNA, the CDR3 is TGTGCCAGCTCCCCCAGGGGTGGGACAGGGAGTTCACCCCTCCACTTT.

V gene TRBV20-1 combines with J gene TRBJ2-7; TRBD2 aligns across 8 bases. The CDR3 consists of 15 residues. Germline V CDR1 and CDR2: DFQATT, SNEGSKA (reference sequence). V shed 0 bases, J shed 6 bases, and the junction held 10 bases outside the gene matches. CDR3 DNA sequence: TGCAGTGCTAGAGATTTGACTAGCGCTTTCCGCGAGCAGTACTTC. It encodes CSARDLTSAFREQYF.

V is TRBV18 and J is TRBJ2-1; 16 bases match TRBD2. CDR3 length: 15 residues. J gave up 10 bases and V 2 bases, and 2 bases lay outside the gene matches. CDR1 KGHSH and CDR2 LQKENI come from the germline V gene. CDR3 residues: CASSPGTSGRAEQFF. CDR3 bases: TGTGCCAGCTCACCAGGGACTAGCGGGAGGGCCGAGCAGTTCTTC. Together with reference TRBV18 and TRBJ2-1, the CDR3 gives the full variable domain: NAGVMQNPRHLVRRRGQEARLRCSPMKGHSHVYWYRQLPEEGLKFMVYLQKENIIDESGMPKERFSAEFPKEGPSILRIQQVVRGDSAAYFCASSPGTSGRAEQFFGPGTRLTVL.

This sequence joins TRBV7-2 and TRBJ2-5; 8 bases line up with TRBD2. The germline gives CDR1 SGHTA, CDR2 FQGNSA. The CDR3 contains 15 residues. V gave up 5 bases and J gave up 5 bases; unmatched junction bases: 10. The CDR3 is CASSQDPGGRETQYF. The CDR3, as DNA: TGTGCCAGCAGCCAAGATCCGGGGGGGCGGGAGACCCAGTACTTC.

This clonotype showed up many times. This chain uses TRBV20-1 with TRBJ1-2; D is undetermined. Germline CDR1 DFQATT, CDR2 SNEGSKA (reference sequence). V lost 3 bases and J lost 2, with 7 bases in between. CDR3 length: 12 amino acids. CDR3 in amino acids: CSARVPNYGYTF. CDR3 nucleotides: TGCAGTGCTAGGGTTCCGAACTATGGCTACACCTTC.

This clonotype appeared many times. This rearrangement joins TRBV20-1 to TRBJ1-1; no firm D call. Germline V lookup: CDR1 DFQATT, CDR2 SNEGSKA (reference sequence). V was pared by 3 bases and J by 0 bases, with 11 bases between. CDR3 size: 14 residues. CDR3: CSASAVSMNTEAFF. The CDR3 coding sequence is TGCAGTGCTAGTGCAGTCAGCATGAACACTGAAGCTTTCTTT.

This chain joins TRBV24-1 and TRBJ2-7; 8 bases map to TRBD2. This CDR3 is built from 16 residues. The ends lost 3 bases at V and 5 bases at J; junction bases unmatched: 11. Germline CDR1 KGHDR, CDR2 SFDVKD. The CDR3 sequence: CATSDPGAGDSDEQYF. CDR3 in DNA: TGTGCCACCAGTGATCCGGGAGCGGGAGATTCGGACGAGCAGTACTTC.

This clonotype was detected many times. The CDR3 is CASSLSGVGEQYF. The DNA for the CDR3 is TGTGCCAGCAGTTTATCGGGGGTTGGCGAGCAGTACTTC. This chain links TRBV27 with TRBJ2-7; D assignment may be TRBD1 or TRBD2 (5 bases each). V lost 0 bases and J lost 6, with 9 bases in between. Germline V gene sequence: CDR1 MNHEY, CDR2 SMNVEV (reference sequence). There are 13 residues in the CDR3.

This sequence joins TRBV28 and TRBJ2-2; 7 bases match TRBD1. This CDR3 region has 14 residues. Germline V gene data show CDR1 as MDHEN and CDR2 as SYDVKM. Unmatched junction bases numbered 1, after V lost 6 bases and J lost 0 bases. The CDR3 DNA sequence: TGTGCCAGCAGGGGGACAGCGAACACCGGGGAGCTGTTTTTT. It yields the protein CASRGTANTGELFF.

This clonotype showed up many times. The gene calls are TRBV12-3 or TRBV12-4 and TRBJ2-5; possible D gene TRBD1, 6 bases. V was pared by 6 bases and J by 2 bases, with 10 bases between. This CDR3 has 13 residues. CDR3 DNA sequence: TGTGCCAGCAGCTGGGACAAGCAAGAGACCCAGTACTTC. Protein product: CASSWDKQETQYF.